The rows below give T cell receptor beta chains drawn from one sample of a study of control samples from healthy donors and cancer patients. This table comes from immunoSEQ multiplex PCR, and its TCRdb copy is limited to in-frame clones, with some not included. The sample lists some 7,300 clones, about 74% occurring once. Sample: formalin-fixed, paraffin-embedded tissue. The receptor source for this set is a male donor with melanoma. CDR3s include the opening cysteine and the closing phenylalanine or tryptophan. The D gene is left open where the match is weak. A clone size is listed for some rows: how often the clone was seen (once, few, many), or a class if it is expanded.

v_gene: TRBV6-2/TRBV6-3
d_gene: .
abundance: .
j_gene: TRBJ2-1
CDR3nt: TGTGCCAGCAGTTACTCTTGGACAGACAATGAGCAGTTCTTC
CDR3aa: CASSYSWTDNEQFF

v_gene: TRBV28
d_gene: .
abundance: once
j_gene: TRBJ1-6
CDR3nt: TGTGCCAGCACATCCCCAAGGGGACCCCTCCACTTT
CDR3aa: CASTSPRGPLHF

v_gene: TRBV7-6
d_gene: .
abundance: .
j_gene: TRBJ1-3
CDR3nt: TGTGCCAGCAGCTCCGGGGCGTCCTCTGGAAACACCATATATTTT
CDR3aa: CASSSGASSGNTIYF

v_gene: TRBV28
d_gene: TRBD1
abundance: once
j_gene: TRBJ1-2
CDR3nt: TGTGCCAGCAGCCGGCAGGGACAGGCTGTAATCCCTAACTATGGCTACACCTTC
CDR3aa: CASSRQGQAVIPNYGYTF

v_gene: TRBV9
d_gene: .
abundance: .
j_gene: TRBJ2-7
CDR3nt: TGTGCCAGCAGCGTAGGGCAGGGTCAACACGAGCAGTACTTC
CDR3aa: CASSVGQGQHEQYF

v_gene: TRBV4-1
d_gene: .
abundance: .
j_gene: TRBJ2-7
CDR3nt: TGCGCCAGCAGCCAAGAACGAGGCAAGTTCTACGAGCAGTACTTC
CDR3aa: CASSQERGKFYEQYF

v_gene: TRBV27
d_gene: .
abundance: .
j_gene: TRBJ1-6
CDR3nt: TGTGCCAGCAGTGGAGGGGGGGGTGGTTCACCCCTCCACTTT
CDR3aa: CASSGGGGGSPLHF

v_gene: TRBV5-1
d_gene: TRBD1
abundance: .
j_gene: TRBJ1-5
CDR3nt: TGCGCCAGCAGCCCCGGACAGGGGGGGGGTCAGCCCCAGCATTTT
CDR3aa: CASSPGQGGGQPQHF

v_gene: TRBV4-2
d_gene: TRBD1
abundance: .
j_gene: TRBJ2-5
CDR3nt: TGTGCCAGCAGCCAAGCCTCGACAGGGGTGGAGACCCAGTACTTC
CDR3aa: CASSQASTGVETQYF

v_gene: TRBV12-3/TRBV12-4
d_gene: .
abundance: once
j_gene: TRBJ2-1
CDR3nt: TGTGCCAGCAGTTTAGTATTAGAGCAGTTCTTC
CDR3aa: CASSLVLEQFF

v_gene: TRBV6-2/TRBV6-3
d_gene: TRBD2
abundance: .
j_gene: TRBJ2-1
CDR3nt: TGTGCCAGCAGCCATCGGACTAGCGGCTACAATGAGCAGTTCTTC
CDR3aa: CASSHRTSGYNEQFF

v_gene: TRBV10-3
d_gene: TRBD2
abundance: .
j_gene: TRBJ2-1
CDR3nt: TGTGCCATCGGAGACAATAGCGGGGGGCTCTCCTACAATGAGCAGTTCTTC
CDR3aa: CAIGDNSGGLSYNEQFF

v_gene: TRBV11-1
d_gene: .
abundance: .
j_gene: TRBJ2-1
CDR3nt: TGTGCCAGCAGCTTATATGGCCAGGCGTACAATGAGCAGTTCTTC
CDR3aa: CASSLYGQAYNEQFF

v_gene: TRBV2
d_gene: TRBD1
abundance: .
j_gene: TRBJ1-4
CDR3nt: TGTGCCAGCAGTGAAGGGACAGGGGATGAAAAACTGTTTTTT
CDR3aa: CASSEGTGDEKLFF

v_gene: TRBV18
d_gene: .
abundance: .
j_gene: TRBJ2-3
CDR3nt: TGTGCCAGCTCTTGGGGGGGCACAGATACGCAGTATTTT
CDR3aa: CASSWGGTDTQYF

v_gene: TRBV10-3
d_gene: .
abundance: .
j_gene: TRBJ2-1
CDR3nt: TGTGCCGCCAAAGGGGGGGCTTACTACAATGAGCAGTTCTTC
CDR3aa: CAAKGGAYYNEQFF

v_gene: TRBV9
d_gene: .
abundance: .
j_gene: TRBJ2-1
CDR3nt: TGTGCCAGCAGCGTAAGCCCGAGCAGGGATGATGAGCAGTTCTTC
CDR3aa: CASSVSPSRDDEQFF

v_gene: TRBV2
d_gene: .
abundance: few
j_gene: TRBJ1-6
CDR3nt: TGTGCCAGCAGTGAATTGGGGCAGGGCAATTCACCCCTCCACTTT
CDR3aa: CASSELGQGNSPLHF

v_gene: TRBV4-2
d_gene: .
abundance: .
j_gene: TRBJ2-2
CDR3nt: TGTGCCAGCAGCCAAGATTCTACGGGTACCGGGGAGCTGTTTTTT
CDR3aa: CASSQDSTGTGELFF

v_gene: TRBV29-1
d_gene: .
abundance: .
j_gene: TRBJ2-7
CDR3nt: TGCAGCGTTGACTCCCAGGGATTCCACGAGCAGTACTTC
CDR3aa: CSVDSQGFHEQYF

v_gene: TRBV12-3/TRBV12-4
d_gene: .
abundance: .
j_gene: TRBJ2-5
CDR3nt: TGTGCCAGCAGTTTATCGGGAGAGACCCAGTACTTC
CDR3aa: CASSLSGETQYF

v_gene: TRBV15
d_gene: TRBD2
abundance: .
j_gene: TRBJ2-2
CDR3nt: TGTGCCACCAGCAGAGAGCGGGGGGGCCTAGGGAGTGGCACCGGGGAGCTGTTTTTT
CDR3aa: CATSRERGGLGSGTGELFF

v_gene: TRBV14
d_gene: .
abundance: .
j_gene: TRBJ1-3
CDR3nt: TGTGCCAGCAGCCAGAACGGGAACGTTCGCATATATTTT
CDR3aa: CASSQNGNVRIYF

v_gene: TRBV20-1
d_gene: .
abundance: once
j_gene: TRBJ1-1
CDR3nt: TGCAGTGCCCTTATGAACACTGAAGCTTTCTTT
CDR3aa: CSALMNTEAFF

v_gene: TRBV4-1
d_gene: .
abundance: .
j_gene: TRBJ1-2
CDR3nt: TGCGCCAGCAGCCAAGGAGGCAGGGTGGCGGAACCTTATGGCTACACCTTC
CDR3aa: CASSQGGRVAEPYGYTF

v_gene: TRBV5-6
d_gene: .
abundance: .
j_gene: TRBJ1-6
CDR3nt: TGTGCCAGCAGCTTGGCTTCGGTAATCGGACCCCTCCACTTT
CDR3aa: CASSLASVIGPLHF

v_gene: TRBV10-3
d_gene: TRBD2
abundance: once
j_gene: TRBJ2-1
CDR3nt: TGTGCCATCAGTGGCTCTAGCGGGGGGGCCCATAATGAGCAGTTCTTC
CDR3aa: CAISGSSGGAHNEQFF

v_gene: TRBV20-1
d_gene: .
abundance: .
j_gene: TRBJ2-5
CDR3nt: TGCAGTGCGCCGAGACAAGAGACCCAGTACTTC
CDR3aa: CSAPRQETQYF

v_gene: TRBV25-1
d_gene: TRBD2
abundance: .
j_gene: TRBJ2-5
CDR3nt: TGTGCCAGCCGCCGGGGGGGACAACAAGAGACCCAGTACTTC
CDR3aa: CASRRGGQQETQYF

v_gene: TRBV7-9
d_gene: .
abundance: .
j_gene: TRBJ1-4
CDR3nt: TGTGCCAGCAGCTTAGCGGGCGGGAAAACACTGTTTTTT
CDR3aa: CASSLAGGKTLFF

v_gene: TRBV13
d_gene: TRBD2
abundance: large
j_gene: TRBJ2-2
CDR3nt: TGTGCCAGCAGCCCTCGGACTAGCGGGGGTAGCGGGGAGCTGTTTTTT
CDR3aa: CASSPRTSGGSGELFF

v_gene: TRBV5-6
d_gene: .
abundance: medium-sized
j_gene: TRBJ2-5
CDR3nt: TGTGCCAGCAGCTTGGCGCTCCGGGTGTCGGAGACCCAGTACTTC
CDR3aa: CASSLALRVSETQYF

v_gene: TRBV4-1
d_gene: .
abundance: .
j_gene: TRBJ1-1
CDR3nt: TGCGCCAGCAGCCAAGATGGCCGGAAGGGTTCTGAAGCTTTCTTT
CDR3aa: CASSQDGRKGSEAFF

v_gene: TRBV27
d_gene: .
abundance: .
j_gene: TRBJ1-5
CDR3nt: TGTGCCAGCGGGCGGTATAGCAATCAGCCCCAGCATTTT
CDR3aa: CASGRYSNQPQHF

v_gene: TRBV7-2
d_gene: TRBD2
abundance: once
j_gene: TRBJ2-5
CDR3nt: TGTGCCAGCAGCCCAAGGACTAGTCGAGAGACCCAGTACTTC
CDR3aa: CASSPRTSRETQYF

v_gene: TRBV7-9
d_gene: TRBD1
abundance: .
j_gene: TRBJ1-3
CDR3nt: TGTGCCAGCAGGCCAGGGGGCGCTGGAAACACCATATATTTT
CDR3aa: CASRPGGAGNTIYF

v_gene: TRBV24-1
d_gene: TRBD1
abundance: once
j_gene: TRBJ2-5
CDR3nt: TGTGCCACCAGTGATTACGAGCCGGGACAGAGCAGCCAAGAGACCCAGTACTTC
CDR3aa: CATSDYEPGQSSQETQYF

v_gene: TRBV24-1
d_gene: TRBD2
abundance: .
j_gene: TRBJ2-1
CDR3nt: TGTGCCACCAGTCCTAGCGGGGGGGGCTACAATGAGCAGTTCTTC
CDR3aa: CATSPSGGGYNEQFF

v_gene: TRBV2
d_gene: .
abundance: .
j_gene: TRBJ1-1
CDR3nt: TGTGCCAGCACGGGAGGGCTGAACACTGAAGCTTTCTTT
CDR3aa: CASTGGLNTEAFF

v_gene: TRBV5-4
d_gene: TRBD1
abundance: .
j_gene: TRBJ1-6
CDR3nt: TGTGCCAGCAGCCTTAGACAGGGCGAGAACTCACCCCTCCACTTT
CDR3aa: CASSLRQGENSPLHF

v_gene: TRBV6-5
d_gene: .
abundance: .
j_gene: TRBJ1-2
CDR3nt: TGTGCCACCAGGAGGAGCTATGGCTACACCTTC
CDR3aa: CATRRSYGYTF

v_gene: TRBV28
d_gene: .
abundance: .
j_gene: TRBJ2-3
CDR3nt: TGTGCCAGCAGTCGATACCGGGTCCAAGGTACGCAGTATTTT
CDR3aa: CASSRYRVQGTQYF

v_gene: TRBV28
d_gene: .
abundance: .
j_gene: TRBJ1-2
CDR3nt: TGTGCCAGCAGCACATTACTCGTGCCTAACTATGGCTACACCTTC
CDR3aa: CASSTLLVPNYGYTF

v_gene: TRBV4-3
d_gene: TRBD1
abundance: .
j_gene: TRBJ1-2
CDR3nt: TGCGCCAGCAGCCCAGCCGGACAGGGCCCCTCCTATGGCTACACCTTC
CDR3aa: CASSPAGQGPSYGYTF

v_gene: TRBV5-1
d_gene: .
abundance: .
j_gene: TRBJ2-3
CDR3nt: TGCGCCAGCAGCTTGGATCGAGCAGATACGCAGTATTTT
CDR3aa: CASSLDRADTQYF

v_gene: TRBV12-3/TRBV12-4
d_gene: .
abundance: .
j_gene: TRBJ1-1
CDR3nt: TGTGCCAGCAGTTTATCGGGGGTGCGGGCTTTCTTT
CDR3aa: CASSLSGVRAFF

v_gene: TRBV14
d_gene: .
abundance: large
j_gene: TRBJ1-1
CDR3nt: TGTGCCAGCAGCCAATCGACACGCACTGAAGCTTTCTTT
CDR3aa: CASSQSTRTEAFF

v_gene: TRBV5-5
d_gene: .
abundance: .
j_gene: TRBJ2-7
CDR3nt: TGTGCCAGCAGCTTCGACAGGCCCTACGAGCAGTACTTC
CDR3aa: CASSFDRPYEQYF